These 14 T cell receptor beta chains came from one sample sequenced in a study of T-cell memory formation after mild COVID-19. One entry per CDR3 protein results from TCRdb running MiXCR on the 5' RACE reads. This table has 290,000 or so distinct CDR3 sequences, roughly a fifth appearing once. The sample comprised PBMCs or a T cell subset sorted from them (not recorded which). These receptors were collected from a man in his late teens or twenties who had mild COVID-19 (a few samples of this study predate the infection). Cell type and time point are not known.

The chain employs TRBV2 and TRBJ1-5; no definite D call. V was trimmed by 6 bases and J by 0 bases, leaving 9 bases between them. This CDR3 has 14 residues. From germline, CDR1 is SNHLY and CDR2 FYNNEI. CDR3 in amino acids: CASRAQNSNQPQHF. The CDR3 nucleotides are TGTGCCAGCAGGGCTCAGAATAGCAATCAGCCCCAGCATTTT.

In its sample, this clonotype was seen once. The V and J genes are TRBV5-1 and TRBJ2-1, with 10 bases lining up with TRBD2. V lost 4 bases to trimming and J lost 5 bases; unmatched junction nucleotides: 6. The CDR3 is 15 amino acids. The germline CDR1 and CDR2 sequences are SGHRS and YFSETQ. The CDR3 protein is CASSPSGGDHNEQFF. The CDR3 DNA sequence: TGCGCCAGCAGCCCAAGCGGGGGGGACCACAATGAGCAGTTCTTC.

In its sample, this clonotype was seen many times. CDR3 sequence (DNA): TGCAGTGCAATCAGGGGGGAGACCCAGTACTTC. Amino acids: CSAIRGETQYF. This chain connects TRBV20-1 to TRBJ2-5; 7 positions match TRBD1. The length of the CDR3 is 11 residues. Germline loops: CDR1 DFQATT, CDR2 SNEGSKA (reference sequence). V lost 6 bases and J lost 5; bases outside the gene matches: 3.

The chain is built from TRBV7-8 and TRBJ1-5; tentatively, D is TRBD1 (5 bases). The CDR3 sequence is 14 residues long. Trimming cost V 4 bases and J 0 bases, with 7 bases left between them. The V gene's germline CDR1 is SGHVS and CDR2 FQNEAQ. CDR3 in amino acids: CASSWGDSNQPQHF. In nucleotides, the CDR3 is TGTGCCAGCAGCTGGGGGGATAGCAATCAGCCCCAGCATTTT.

This clonotype occurred a few times. The J gene is TRBJ2-2, the V gene TRBV29-1; D remains ambiguous. Germline V gives CDR1 SQVTM, CDR2 ANQGSEA. With 0 bases removed from V and 4 bases from J, the gap between germline ends came to 9 bases. This CDR3 region has 14 residues. The CDR3 nucleotides read TGCAGCGTTGAAGATCCCAGGCGCACCGGGGAGCTGTTTTTT. This codes for CSVEDPRRTGELFF.

This chain connects TRBV27 to TRBJ1-6; D is unclear. This CDR3 region has 15 residues. Germline CDR1 is MNHEY and CDR2 is SMNVEV (reference sequence). Between the trimmed V and J ends, which lost 1 base and 8 bases, there was a span of 12 bases. The CDR3 nucleotides read TGTGCCAGCAGTTTATTGCACGATACTTATTCACCCCTCCACTTT. Its translation: CASSLLHDTYSPLHF.

The gene calls are TRBV12-3 or TRBV12-4 and TRBJ1-5, with D unresolved. The V and J ends lost 5 bases and 6 bases respectively, with 11 bases between them. The CDR3 is 13 amino acids. CDR3 loop: CASSPVLGQPQHF. The CDR3 DNA reads as TGTGCCAGCAGTCCCGTACTGGGTCAGCCCCAGCATTTT.

The J gene is TRBJ2-7, the V gene TRBV7-2; perhaps D is TRBD1 or TRBD2 (5 bases each). Per germline, CDR1 SGHTA and CDR2 FQGNSA. With 8 bases removed from V and 5 bases from J, the gap between germline ends came to 19 bases. CDR3 size: 14 residues. The CDR3 DNA reads TGTGCCAGCGGGGGTCCCATTCCGGCCCACGAGCAGTACTTC. Translating gives CASGGPIPAHEQYF.

The sample holds a few counts of this clonotype. This chain links TRBV12-3 or TRBV12-4 with TRBJ2-5; TRBD1 is a possible D gene (5 bases). Between the trimmed V and J ends, which lost 7 bases and 3 bases, there was a span of 15 bases. The CDR3 contains 14 residues. The CDR3 DNA is TGTGCCAGCAACCCCTCGACAGTTAAAGAGACCCAGTACTTC. Its translation is CASNPSTVKETQYF.

This clonotype has a count of ten or more. The rearrangement joins TRBV4-1 to TRBJ2-7; the D is unclear. CDR3 size: 16 residues. V shed 2 bases and J shed 0 bases, with 14 bases lying between them. CDR1 and CDR2 from the germline V gene are MGHRA and YSYEKL. CDR3 region: CASSQTTGSSSYEQYV. DNA for the CDR3: TGCGCCAGCAGCCAAACGACCGGCTCCAGCTCCTACGAGCAGTACGTC.

This clonotype has a handful of counts. The chain couples TRBV20-1 to TRBJ2-6; D gene unclear. Trimming left V 4 bases short and J 2 bases short, with 6 bases between. Germline V gene sequence: CDR1 DFQATT, CDR2 SNEGSKA (reference sequence). The CDR3 has 13 amino acids. CDR3 amino acids: CSAIVPGANVLTF. In nucleotides, the CDR3 is TGCAGTGCTATAGTGCCTGGGGCCAACGTCCTGACTTTC.

The chain couples TRBV27 to TRBJ1-6; unclear D gene. The CDR3 has 12 amino acids. Trimming removed 6 bases at V and 8 bases at J, with 8 bases between. Per the germline V gene, CDR1 is MNHEY and CDR2 is SMNVEV (reference sequence). CDR3 DNA: TGTGCCAGCAGACTCGGGGATTCACCCCTCCACTTT. It encodes CASRLGDSPLHF.

This clonotype was counted only a few times. The chain has TRBV7-2 and TRBJ2-2, with 8 positions matching TRBD1. CDR1 is SGHTA, CDR2 FQGNSA, per germline. The CDR3 totals 14 residues. V lost 7 bases and J lost 5; bases outside the gene matches: 6. CDR3 coding DNA: TGTGCCAGCACCAGACAGGGGAAGACCGGGGAGCTGTTTTTT. Protein product: CASTRQGKTGELFF.

CDR3 DNA sequence: TGTGCCGTCGCGCCGGGACAGGGTTACGATGAGCAGTTCTTC. It codes for CAVAPGQGYDEQFF. V usage is TRBV7-9 and J usage is TRBJ2-1, with 9 bases lining up with TRBD1. This CDR3 has 14 amino acids. Germline V gene lookup returns CDR1 SEHNR and CDR2 FQNEAQ (reference sequence). Unmatched junction bases numbered 13, after V lost 11 bases and J lost 8 bases.